Presented here are 30 T cell receptor beta chains from one specimen sequenced in a study of T-cell reconstitution after alpha-beta-depleted transplantation in children. Library preparation (for TCRbeta) was performed with unique molecular identifiers. Via MiXCR, TCRdb re-called the PCR reads, giving one row per CDR3 protein. Of about 400,000 distinct CDR3 sequences in the sample, 20% were seen once. Sequenced material: PBMCs from the stem cell graft donor, taken from the stem cell graft. The receptors here all came from a human donor who donated a stem cell graft to a child with acute myeloid leukemia.

This clonotype was counted between two and nine times. In nucleotides, the CDR3 is TGTGCCAGCAGTTTATCGGGGGGGGTGAATCAGCCCCAGCATTTT. This gives the protein CASSLSGGVNQPQHF. The genes are TRBV27 and TRBJ1-5, with a possible D match to TRBD1 (5 bases). V was cut by 0 bases and J by 4 bases, with 10 bases left in between. The CDR3 covers 15 residues. CDR1 and CDR2 (germline): MNHEY, SMNVEV (reference sequence).

The table lists this clonotype with many counts. The V gene is TRBV29-1, the J gene TRBJ2-1; 7 nucleotides line up with TRBD1. The CDR3 extends over 12 amino acids. The germline gives CDR1 SQVTM, CDR2 ANQGSEA. The ends lost 6 bases at V and 9 bases at J; junction bases unmatched: 8. The CDR3 coding sequence is TGCAGCGTGCGGACAGGAATCGGTGAGCAGTTCTTC. Protein product: CSVRTGIGEQFF.

This clonotype occurred a few times. The gene calls are TRBV12-3 or TRBV12-4 and TRBJ1-6; D might be TRBD1 (5 bases). The CDR3 spans 15 residues. The ends were cut back, 3 bases at V and 0 bases at J, with 6 bases in the middle. The CDR3 bases are TGTGCCAGCAGTTTCGGGGGCTCCTATAATTCACCCCTCCACTTT. Residues: CASSFGGSYNSPLHF.

This clonotype occurred a few times. The CDR3 coding sequence is TGTGCCAGCAGCAAAGTCCCTGAGACAGGGGAACGGGAGCAGTACTTC. Its protein product is CASSKVPETGEREQYF. The chain couples TRBV21-1 to TRBJ2-7; the listed D gene, TRBD1, was not tested against the DNA. TRBV21-1 is a pseudogene locus. The CDR3 covers 16 residues.

The genes are TRBV25-1 and TRBJ1-3, with 7 bases fitting TRBD1. Germline V gene data show CDR1 as MGHDK and CDR2 as SYGVNS. The CDR3 covers 17 residues. J was trimmed by 0 bases and V by 4 bases; bases with no gene match: 9. The CDR3 DNA is TGTGCCAGCAGTGGCCCCAGACAGGGACTCTCTGGAAACACCATATATTTT. Amino acids: CASSGPRQGLSGNTIYF.

J is TRBJ2-1 and V is TRBV7-2; D is unresolved. CDR3 length: 13 amino acids. V was trimmed by 5 bases and J by 9 bases, leaving 14 bases between them. From germline, CDR1 is SGHTA and CDR2 FQGNSA. CDR3 amino acids: CASSQFRISEQFF. The CDR3 DNA sequence: TGTGCCAGCAGCCAATTTCGGATTTCTGAGCAGTTCTTC.

There are many counts of this clonotype. The chain links TRBV12-3 or TRBV12-4 to TRBJ2-2, with D perhaps matching TRBD2 (7 bases). The V end lost 5 bases, the J end lost 4 bases, and 17 bases lay between the germline ends. The CDR3 sequence is 16 residues long. This CDR3 is CASSHRTGRGTGELFF. CDR3 bases: TGTGCCAGCAGTCATCGAACAGGGAGGGGCACCGGGGAGCTGTTTTTT.

V usage is TRBV5-8 and J usage is TRBJ2-7; TRBD1 matches at 11 bases. The CDR3 covers 16 residues. The germline CDR1 and CDR2 sequences are SGHTS and YDEGEE. The junction had 7 bases not matched to a gene; V was cut back by 3 bases and J by 2 bases. CDR3 in amino acids: CASSWTGTGGTYEQYF. For the CDR3, the DNA is TGTGCCAGCAGCTGGACCGGGACAGGGGGGACCTACGAGCAGTACTTC.

The chain has TRBV20-1 and TRBJ2-3; 10 bases are shared with TRBD2. The CDR3 is made up of 16 amino acids. The germline CDR1 and CDR2 sequences are DFQATT and SNEGSKA (reference sequence). J gave up 2 bases and V 3 bases, and 8 bases lay outside the gene matches. CDR3 DNA: TGCAGTGCTAGTAAGGTAGCGGGAGGTACCACAGATACGCAGTATTTT. Encoded protein: CSASKVAGGTTDTQYF.

A few counts support this clonotype. The genes are TRBV12-3 or TRBV12-4 and TRBJ2-3; D not resolved. The CDR3 extends over 12 amino acids. The V end was cut by 6 bases, the J end by 5 bases, with 9 bases between. CDR3 sequence reads: CASRWPGDTQYF. CDR3 nucleotide sequence: TGTGCCAGCAGATGGCCGGGAGATACGCAGTATTTT.

V gene TRBV2 combines with J gene TRBJ2-1; 9 bases align to TRBD1. V dropped 6 bases and J dropped 15; count of bases not matched to a gene: 12. CDR1 is SNHLY and CDR2 is FYNNEI in the germline V gene. This CDR3 spans 13 amino acids. CDR3 protein: CASRRTGAEGPFF. CDR3 bases: TGTGCCAGCAGGAGGACAGGGGCGGAGGGCCCGTTCTTC. Using reference TRBV2 and TRBJ2-1 for the parts outside the CDR3, the full variable domain is EPEVTQTPSHQVTQMGQEVILRCVPISNHLYFYWYRQILGQKVEFLVSFYNNEISEKSEIFDDQFSVERPDGSNFTLKIRSTKLEDSAMYFCASRRTGAEGPFFGPGTRLTVL.

This clonotype was counted between two and nine times. The chain is built from TRBV29-1 and TRBJ1-1; D gene uncertain. There are 11 residues in the CDR3. The germline V and J ends were trimmed by 6 bases and 4 bases, with 9 bases remaining between them. Per germline, CDR1 SQVTM and CDR2 ANQGSEA. The CDR3 loop is CSVRVVTEAFF. CDR3 DNA sequence: TGCAGCGTCCGGGTAGTCACTGAAGCTTTCTTT.

The J gene is TRBJ2-1, the V gene TRBV2; 8 bases align to TRBD2. From germline, CDR1 is SNHLY and CDR2 FYNNEI. The CDR3 is made up of 18 amino acids. V gave up 6 bases and J gave up 1 base; unmatched junction bases: 14. CDR3 sequence: CASSVSTSTSGSYNEQFF. The CDR3 DNA follows: TGTGCCAGCAGCGTTTCGACTAGCACTAGCGGTTCCTACAATGAGCAGTTCTTC.

This clonotype is a singleton in its sample. At one end the junction does not follow the germline gene, possibly because of a read error. The chain carries TRBV20-1 and TRBJ2-5, with D uncertain. This CDR3 is built from 16 residues. From germline, CDR1 is DFQATT and CDR2 SNEGSKA (reference sequence). Here the CDR3 DNA reads TGCTGTGCTAGAGATGCCGGGTCCCCGGTGAGAGAGACCCAGTACTTC. Residues: CCARDAGSPVRETQYF.

The J gene is TRBJ2-5, the V gene TRBV5-1, with TRBD2 matching over 10 bases. Trimming removed 0 bases from V and 5 bases from J; junction bases left unmatched: 4. The CDR3 has 15 residues. Looked up from germline, CDR1 is SGHRS and CDR2 is YFSETQ. CDR3 DNA: TGCGCCAGCAGCTTGGAGTCTAGCGGGAGTGAGACCCAGTACTTC. It translates to CASSLESSGSETQYF.

The V call is TRBV4-1, the J call TRBJ2-3; TRBD2 matches at 16 bases. CDR1 and CDR2 from the germline V gene are MGHRA and YSYEKL. The length of the CDR3 is 21 residues. J lost 5 bases, V lost 0 bases, and 14 bases had no gene match. The CDR3 is CASSQDIPGLAGGFRVDTQYF. The CDR3 region has the DNA TGCGCCAGCAGCCAAGATATCCCGGGACTAGCGGGAGGGTTCCGGGTAGATACGCAGTATTTT.

This clonotype came up a few times. The chain uses TRBV24-1 and TRBJ2-5, with D maybe TRBD2 (6 bases). In germline, CDR1 is KGHDR, CDR2 SFDVKD. Trimming pared 8 bases from V and 5 bases from J, leaving 20 bases between. The length of the CDR3 is 15 residues. The CDR3 spells CATKRGGLASETQYF. In nucleotides, the CDR3 is TGTGCCACCAAGAGAGGTGGGCTAGCGAGCGAGACCCAGTACTTC.

This clonotype was counted at least ten times. The J gene is TRBJ2-7, the V gene TRBV7-9, with 9 bases fitting TRBD1. CDR3 size: 14 residues. CDR1 and CDR2 from the germline V gene are SEHNR and FQNEAQ (reference sequence). Losses at the gene ends were 3 bases for V and 5 bases for J; bases not matched to a gene: 5. CDR3 sequence (DNA): TGTGCCAGCAGCTTTTGGGACAGGGAGGACGAGCAGTACTTC. It specifies CASSFWDREDEQYF. Drawing the rest from reference TRBV7-9 and TRBJ2-7, the complete variable domain is DTGVSQNPRHKITKRGQNVTFRCDPISEHNRLYWYRQTLGQGPEFLTYFQNEAQLEKSRLLSDRFSAERPKGSFSTLEIQRTEQGDSAMYLCASSFWDREDEQYFGPGTRLTVT.

This clonotype was seen a handful of times. This chain uses TRBV5-1 with TRBJ2-3; D ambiguous. Germline lookup yields CDR1 SGHRS and CDR2 YFSETQ. V gave up 0 bases and J gave up 4 bases, with 12 bases separating them. The CDR3 totals 15 residues. As DNA, the CDR3 is TGCGCCAGCAGCTTGGATTTCGTAGTTTCAGATACGCAGTATTTT. It yields the protein CASSLDFVVSDTQYF.

The chain links TRBV20-1 to TRBJ2-5; TRBD2 matches at 14 bases. The CDR3 runs 16 residues. V gave up 5 bases and J gave up 2 bases; unmatched junction bases: 7. Germline V gives CDR1 DFQATT, CDR2 SNEGSKA (reference sequence). CDR3 amino acids: CSARLAGGGVQETQYF. CDR3 nucleotides: TGCAGTGCTCGACTAGCGGGAGGGGGTGTTCAAGAGACCCAGTACTTC.

This chain joins TRBV11-2 and TRBJ2-1; the D gene is possibly TRBD1 (6 bases). This CDR3 spans 15 amino acids. Looked up from germline, CDR1 is SGHAT and CDR2 is FQNNGV. The V end was cut by 7 bases, the J end by 4 bases, with 17 bases between. The CDR3 protein is CASKIPGQEYNEQFF. The CDR3 nucleotides read TGTGCCAGCAAAATTCCGGGACAAGAATACAATGAGCAGTTCTTC.

This clonotype was picked up a small number of times. The rearrangement links TRBV29-1 to TRBJ2-7, with D perhaps matching TRBD2 (5 bases). Germline CDR1 is SQVTM and CDR2 is ANQGSEA. The CDR3 totals 15 residues. V was trimmed by 0 bases and J by 0 bases, leaving 12 bases between them. CDR3 nucleotides: TGCAGCGTTGAAGATGGGAAGCGGAGCTCCTACGAGCAGTACTTC. Translating it yields CSVEDGKRSSYEQYF.

This clonotype was observed a handful of times. The V call is TRBV7-9, the J call TRBJ2-7; D unresolved. Germline loops: CDR1 SEHNR, CDR2 FQNEAQ (reference sequence). The CDR3 covers 9 residues. CDR3: CSWAYEQYF. CDR3 nucleotides: TGTAGCTGGGCCTACGAGCAGTACTTC. Full variable domain (remainder filled in from reference TRBV7-9 and TRBJ2-7): DTGVSQNPRHKITKRGQNVTFRCDPISEHNRLYWYRQTLGQGPEFLTYFQNEAQLEKSRLLSDRFSAERPKGSFSTLEIQRTEQGDSAMYLCSWAYEQYFGPGTRLTVT.

This clonotype was detected ten times or more. The CDR3 bases are TGCAGTGCAGACCTAGATCTCGGGGAGCAGTACTTC. Its protein product is CSADLDLGEQYF. The chain has TRBV20-1 and TRBJ2-7; D is unclear. This CDR3 is built from 12 residues. Germline assignment: CDR1 DFQATT and CDR2 SNEGSKA (reference sequence). V was clipped by 6 bases and J by 7 bases, with 16 bases between them.

This clonotype has a count of ten or more. V usage is TRBV20-1 and J usage is TRBJ1-2; no firm D call. The CDR3 has 12 residues. V lost 1 base and J 4 bases, leaving 7 bases between the germline ends. CDR1 and CDR2 from the germline V gene are DFQATT and SNEGSKA (reference sequence). In nucleotides, the CDR3 is TGCAGTGCTAGAGGAGGGATCTATGGCTACACCTTC. Its protein product is CSARGGIYGYTF.

The J gene is TRBJ2-2, the V gene TRBV7-8, with a weak D call TRBD1 (6 bases). CDR1 and CDR2 (germline): SGHVS, FQNEAQ. V lost 8 bases and J 3 bases, leaving 19 bases between the germline ends. CDR3 size: 16 residues. The CDR3 region is CASQDQGTRDTGELFF. In DNA, the CDR3 is TGTGCCAGCCAAGACCAGGGGACCCGGGACACCGGGGAGCTGTTTTTT. The full variable domain, rest sourced from reference TRBV7-8 and TRBJ2-2, is GAGVSQSPRYKVAKRGQDVALRCDPISGHVSLFWYQQALGQGPEFLTYFQNEAQLDKSGLPSDRFFAERPEGSVSTLKIQRTQQEDSAVYLCASQDQGTRDTGELFFGEGSRLTVL.

In its sample, this clonotype was seen a few times. The V and J genes are TRBV4-1 and TRBJ2-5, with D unresolved. Trimming cost V 1 base and J 5 bases, with 8 bases left between them. This CDR3 has 13 residues. Germline V gene lookup returns CDR1 MGHRA and CDR2 YSYEKL. The CDR3 loop reads CASSQVGLETQYF. CDR3 sequence (DNA): TGCGCCAGCAGCCAAGTCGGGTTGGAGACCCAGTACTTC.

This chain connects TRBV12-3 or TRBV12-4 to TRBJ2-7; tentative D call: TRBD1 (5 bases). V lost 3 bases, J lost 5 bases, and 14 bases lay in between. This CDR3 is 14 amino acids long. CDR3 region: CASSLYQGEDEQYF. Written as DNA, the CDR3 is TGTGCCAGCAGTTTGTACCAGGGCGAGGACGAGCAGTACTTC.

The sample holds many counts of this clonotype. J is TRBJ2-5 and V is TRBV20-1; 13 positions agree with TRBD2. Germline values: CDR1 DFQATT, CDR2 SNEGSKA (reference sequence). CDR3 size: 15 residues. With V trimmed by 4 bases and J by 2 bases, 4 bases remained unmatched. The CDR3 DNA follows: TGCAGTGCTACACTAGCGGGAGGGCAACAAGAGACCCAGTACTTC. It is translated as CSATLAGGQQETQYF.

The chain carries TRBV12-3 or TRBV12-4 and TRBJ1-5; tentatively, D is TRBD1 (6 bases). With 8 bases removed from V and 3 bases from J, the gap between germline ends came to 14 bases. The CDR3 is made up of 14 amino acids. This CDR3 is CASSSHRANQPQHF. The CDR3 DNA follows: TGTGCCAGCTCTAGTCACAGGGCCAATCAGCCCCAGCATTTT.